Below, 13 T cell receptor beta chains from the same sample are listed, as sequenced in a study of human CD8 memory T cell subsets. The study classified TPEX cells as CCR7+ PD-1+ TIGIT+ early memory CD8+ T cells bearing exhausted-like traits. Libraries targeted TCR beta using 5' RACE with UMIs. Each CDR3 protein gets one entry in TCRdb, which reprocessed the 5' RACE reads and gives no DNA. The sample totals some 6,900 distinct CDR3 sequences; its top ten clones hold roughly 22%. The source material was CD8+ T cells from PBMCs. These receptor sequences come from a human donor in good health.

The chain combines TRBV7-9 with TRBJ2-1; TCRdb proposes TRBD1, but this gene call is untestable without DNA. Germline CDR1 SEHNR, CDR2 FQNEAQ (reference sequence). The CDR3 length is 15 residues. The CDR3 sequence: CASSSTGPGPNEQFF.

This chain joins TRBV11-2 and TRBJ2-1; the D gene TCRdb calls, TRBD2, cannot be checked with no DNA. Germline CDR1 is SGHAT and CDR2 is FQNNGV. This CDR3 region has 17 residues. CDR3 in amino acids: CASSQRTGTSTNNEQFF.

The chain couples TRBV5-1 to TRBJ2-1; there is no DNA to check the TCRdb D call of TRBD1. Per the germline V gene, CDR1 is SGHRS and CDR2 is YFSETQ. The CDR3 has 13 amino acids. CDR3 residues: CASSFGGYNEQFF.

This clonotype registers medium-sized by frequency. The rearrangement uses TRBV7-6 and TRBJ2-1. There are 14 residues in the CDR3. Germline loops: CDR1 SGHVS, CDR2 FNYEAQ. The CDR3 is CASSLAGAANEQFF.

This clonotype is medium-sized by frequency. This chain joins TRBV28 and TRBJ2-3. Germline V gene lookup returns CDR1 MDHEN and CDR2 SYDVKM. This CDR3 region has 16 residues. The CDR3 sequence: CASSPRHLAGTDTQYF.

The gene calls are TRBV20-1 and TRBJ2-5; TCRdb designates TRBD1, a call that cannot be tested without DNA. The CDR3 contains 14 residues. CDR1 is DFQATT, CDR2 SNEGSKA, per germline (reference sequence). The CDR3 region is CSARVDGERKTQYF.

The rearrangement joins TRBV5-1 to TRBJ1-3. This CDR3 has 15 residues. Per germline, CDR1 SGHRS and CDR2 YFSETQ. Here the CDR3 reads CASSLDGFAGNTIYF.

Frequency places this clonotype as medium-sized (0.01 to 0.1%). The V call is TRBV6-6, the J call TRBJ2-1; as DNA is missing, the TRBD2 call by TCRdb cannot be tested. This CDR3 has 18 residues. The germline CDR1 and CDR2 sequences are MNHNY and SVGAGI (reference sequence). The CDR3 loop reads CASSYPGLAGGSDNEQFF.

This chain links TRBV7-9 with TRBJ2-1; without DNA, the TCRdb call of TRBD2 cannot be checked. Per germline, CDR1 SEHNR and CDR2 FQNEAQ (reference sequence). The CDR3 is 15 amino acids. CDR3 sequence reads: CASSLGQSRGNEQFF.

This chain links TRBV7-2 with TRBJ2-5; lacking DNA, the TRBD1 call made by TCRdb goes unchecked. Germline V gives CDR1 SGHTA, CDR2 FQGNSA. CDR3 length equals 14 residues. The CDR3 spells CASSLVGGSETQYF.

The gene calls are TRBV27 and TRBJ1-5. There are 15 residues in the CDR3. Germline lookup yields CDR1 MNHEY and CDR2 SMNVEV (reference sequence). CDR3 in amino acids: CASSSLPGTNQPQHF.

The V call is TRBV19, the J call TRBJ2-1. The CDR3 is made up of 13 amino acids. CDR1 is LNHDA and CDR2 is SQIVND in the germline V gene (reference sequence). This chain's CDR3 is CASGLRSYNEQFF.

The chain uses TRBV27 and TRBJ2-5; as DNA is missing, the TRBD2 call by TCRdb cannot be tested. The CDR3 extends over 15 amino acids. Germline values: CDR1 MNHEY, CDR2 SMNVEV (reference sequence). The CDR3 here is CASSLGLAGPETQYF.